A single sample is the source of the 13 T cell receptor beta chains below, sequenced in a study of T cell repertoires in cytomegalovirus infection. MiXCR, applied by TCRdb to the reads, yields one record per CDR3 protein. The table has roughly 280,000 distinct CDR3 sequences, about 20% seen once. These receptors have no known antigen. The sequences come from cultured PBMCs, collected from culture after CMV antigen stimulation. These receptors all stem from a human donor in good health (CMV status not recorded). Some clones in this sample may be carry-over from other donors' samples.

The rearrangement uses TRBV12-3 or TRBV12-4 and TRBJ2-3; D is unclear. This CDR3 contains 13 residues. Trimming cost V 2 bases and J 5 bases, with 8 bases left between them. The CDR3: CASSLTTGDTQYF. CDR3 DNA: TGTGCCAGCAGTTTAACCACGGGAGATACGCAGTATTTT.

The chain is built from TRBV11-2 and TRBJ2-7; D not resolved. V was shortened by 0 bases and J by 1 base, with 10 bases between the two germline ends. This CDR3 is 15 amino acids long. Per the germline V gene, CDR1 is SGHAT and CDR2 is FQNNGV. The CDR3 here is CASSLDSKMSYEQYV. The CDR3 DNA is TGTGCCAGCAGCTTAGACAGTAAGATGTCCTACGAGCAGTACGTC.

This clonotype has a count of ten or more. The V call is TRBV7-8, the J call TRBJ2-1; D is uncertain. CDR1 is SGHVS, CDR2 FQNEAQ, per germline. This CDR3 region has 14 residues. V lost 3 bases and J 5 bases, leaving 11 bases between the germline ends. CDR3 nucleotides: TGTGCCAGCAGCTTGACCCCAAGGGACAATGAGCAGTTCTTC. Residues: CASSLTPRDNEQFF.

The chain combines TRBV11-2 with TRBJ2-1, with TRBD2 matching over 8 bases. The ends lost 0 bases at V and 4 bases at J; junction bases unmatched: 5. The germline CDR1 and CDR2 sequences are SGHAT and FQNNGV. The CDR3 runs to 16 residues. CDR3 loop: CASSLDLTSGYNEQFF. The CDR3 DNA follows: TGTGCCAGCAGCTTAGATCTCACTAGCGGTTACAATGAGCAGTTCTTC.

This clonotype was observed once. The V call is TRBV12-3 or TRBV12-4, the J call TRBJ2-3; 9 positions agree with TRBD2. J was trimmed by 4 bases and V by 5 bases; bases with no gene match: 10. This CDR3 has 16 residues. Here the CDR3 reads CASSRGRAGGSDTQYF. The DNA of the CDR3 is TGTGCCAGCAGTCGTGGACGAGCGGGAGGTTCAGATACGCAGTATTTT.

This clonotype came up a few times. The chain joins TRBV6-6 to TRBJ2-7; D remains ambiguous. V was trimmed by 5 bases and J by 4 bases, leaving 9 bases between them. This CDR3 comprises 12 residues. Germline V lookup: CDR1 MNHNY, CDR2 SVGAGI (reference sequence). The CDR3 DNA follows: TGTGCCAGCAGTCCTAGTCGATACGAGCAGTACTTC. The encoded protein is CASSPSRYEQYF.

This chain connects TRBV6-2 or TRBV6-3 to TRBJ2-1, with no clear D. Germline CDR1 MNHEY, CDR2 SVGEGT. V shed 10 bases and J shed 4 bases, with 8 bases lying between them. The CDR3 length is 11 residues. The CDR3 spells CANRDYNEQFF. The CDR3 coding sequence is TGTGCCAATAGAGATTACAATGAGCAGTTCTTC.

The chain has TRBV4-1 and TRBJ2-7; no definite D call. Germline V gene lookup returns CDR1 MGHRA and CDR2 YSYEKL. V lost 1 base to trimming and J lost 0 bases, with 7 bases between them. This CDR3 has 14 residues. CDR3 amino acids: CASSQGLFSYEQYF. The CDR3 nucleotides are TGCGCCAGCAGCCAAGGGCTGTTCTCCTACGAGCAGTACTTC.

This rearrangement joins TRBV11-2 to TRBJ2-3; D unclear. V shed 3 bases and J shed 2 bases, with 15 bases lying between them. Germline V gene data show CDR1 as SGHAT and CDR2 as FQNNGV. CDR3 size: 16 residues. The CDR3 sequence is CASSFRGSEDTDTQYF. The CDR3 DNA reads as TGTGCCAGCAGCTTTCGAGGCTCAGAAGACACAGATACGCAGTATTTT.

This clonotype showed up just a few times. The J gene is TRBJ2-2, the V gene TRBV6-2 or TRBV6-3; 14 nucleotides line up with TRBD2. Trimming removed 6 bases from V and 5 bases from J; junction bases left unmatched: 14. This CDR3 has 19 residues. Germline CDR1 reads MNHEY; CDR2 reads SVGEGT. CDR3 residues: CASSLPTSGRAVSTGELFF. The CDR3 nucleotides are TGTGCCAGCAGCCTCCCGACTAGCGGGAGGGCCGTTTCTACCGGGGAGCTGTTTTTT.

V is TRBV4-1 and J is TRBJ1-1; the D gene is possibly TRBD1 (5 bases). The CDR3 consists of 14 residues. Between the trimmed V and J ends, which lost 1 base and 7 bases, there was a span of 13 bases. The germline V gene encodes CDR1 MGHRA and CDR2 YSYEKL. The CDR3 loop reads CASSQVMVGHEAFF. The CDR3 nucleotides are TGCGCCAGCAGCCAAGTTATGGTAGGACATGAAGCTTTCTTT.

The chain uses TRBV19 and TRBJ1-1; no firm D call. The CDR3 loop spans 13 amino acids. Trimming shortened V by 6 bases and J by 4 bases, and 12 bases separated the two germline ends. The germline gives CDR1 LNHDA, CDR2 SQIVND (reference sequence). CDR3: CASSQVLGTEAFF. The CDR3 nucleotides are TGTGCCAGTAGCCAGGTCTTGGGCACTGAAGCTTTCTTT.

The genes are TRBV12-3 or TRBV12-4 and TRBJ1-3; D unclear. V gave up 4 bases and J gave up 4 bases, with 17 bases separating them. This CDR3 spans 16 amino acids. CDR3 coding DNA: TGTGCCAGCAGTTCCGCCCGAATCGGGAACGGAAACACCATATATTTT. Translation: CASSSARIGNGNTIYF.